This TCR beta chain was recovered during a study of type 1 and type 2 diabetes patients. This CDR3 contains 16 residues. Trimming at V came to 1 base and at J to 10 bases, leaving 14 bases not matched to a gene. Germline CDR1 and CDR2: SGHRS and YFSETQ. Genomic DNA was the PCR template. Multiplex PCR with 30 forward and 13 reverse primers amplified the TCR beta CDR3. MiXCR, run by TCRdb on the multiplex PCR reads, gives a single entry per CDR3 protein. The sample has a few hundred thousand distinct CDR3 sequences, more than 45% seen once. Study-wide findings and caveats: Type 2 diabetes and control V and J usage correlated highly, approximately 0.97.

On this clonotype itself: The antigen remains unidentified.

The specimen sequenced was peripheral blood mononuclear cells (PBMCs). The V gene is TRBV5-1, the J gene TRBJ1-1; 9 bases are a match to TRBD1. The sequence was collected from a man between 18 and 29 years old with type 2 diabetes. The DNA for the CDR3 is TGCGCCAGCAGCTTGTCAGGGGGACAGGGTGCTTCGGTAGCTTTCTTT. This codes for CASSLSGGQGASVAFF.